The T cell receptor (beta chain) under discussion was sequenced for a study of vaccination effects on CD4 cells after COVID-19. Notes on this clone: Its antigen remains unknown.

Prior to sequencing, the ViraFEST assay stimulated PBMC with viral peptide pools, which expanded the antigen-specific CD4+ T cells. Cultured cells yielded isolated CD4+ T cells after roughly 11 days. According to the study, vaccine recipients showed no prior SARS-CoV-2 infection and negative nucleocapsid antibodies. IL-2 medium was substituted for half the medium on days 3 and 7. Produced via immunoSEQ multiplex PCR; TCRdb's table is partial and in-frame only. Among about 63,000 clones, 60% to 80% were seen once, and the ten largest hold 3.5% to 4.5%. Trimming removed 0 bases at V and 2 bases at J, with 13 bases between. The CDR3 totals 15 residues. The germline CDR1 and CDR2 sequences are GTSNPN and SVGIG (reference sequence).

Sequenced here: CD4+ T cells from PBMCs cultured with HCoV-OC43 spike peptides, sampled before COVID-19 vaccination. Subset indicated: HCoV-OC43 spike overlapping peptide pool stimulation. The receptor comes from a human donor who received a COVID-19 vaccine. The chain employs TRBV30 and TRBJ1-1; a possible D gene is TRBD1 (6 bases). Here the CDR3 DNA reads TGTGCCTGGAGTGTACTCAGGGGCCCCAACACTGAAGCTTTCTTT. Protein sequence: CAWSVLRGPNTEAFF.